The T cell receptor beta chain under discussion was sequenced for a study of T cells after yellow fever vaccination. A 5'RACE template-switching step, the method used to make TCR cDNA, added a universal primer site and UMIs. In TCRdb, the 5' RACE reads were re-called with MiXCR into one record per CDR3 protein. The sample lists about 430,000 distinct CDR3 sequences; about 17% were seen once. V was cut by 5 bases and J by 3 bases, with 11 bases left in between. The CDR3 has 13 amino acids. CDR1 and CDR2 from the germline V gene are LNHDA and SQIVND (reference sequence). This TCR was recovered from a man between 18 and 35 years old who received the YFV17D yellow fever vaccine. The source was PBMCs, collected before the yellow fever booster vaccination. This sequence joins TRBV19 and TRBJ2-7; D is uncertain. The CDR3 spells CASSAGTGYEQYV. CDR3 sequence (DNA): TGTGCCAGTAGTGCCGGAACGGGCTACGAGCAGTACGTC.